This TCR beta chain was retrieved from a study of Graves' ophthalmopathy and Graves' hyperthyroidism. The CDR3 contains 15 residues. Scientists amplified the TCR beta CDR3 regions from RNA transcripts. HTBI primers served in a first-round RT-PCR, which a second-round multiplex PCR followed. TCRdb re-derived calls from the multiplex PCR reads in MiXCR, one entry per CDR3 protein. The data show 600,000 to 950,000 distinct CDR3 sequences, approximately 40% seen once. Regarding this clonotype: At one boundary the junction diverges from the germline segment, which might be a read error.

Ophthalmopathy-affected donors exhibited moderate-to-severe activity, CAS ≥3, NOSPECS ≥4, and duration under 3 months. This receptor was identified in an adult man with Graves' ophthalmopathy. The sample comprised peripheral blood. The gene calls are TRBV12-3 or TRBV12-4 and TRBJ2-2; 7 bases fit TRBD1. CDR3 sequence reads: CASRSRDRYTGELLF. DNA for the CDR3: TGTGCCAGCAGGTCCCGGGACAGATACACCGGGGAGCTGTTATTT.